The clone carrying this T cell receptor beta chain is categorized as medium-sized (0.01 to 0.1%). The data belong to a study of immune heterogeneity within non-small cell lung tumors. The template consisted of bulk tumor genomic DNA, with roughly 0.6 ug used per sample. Several far-apart biopsies were taken per primary tumor during surgery. Their non-small cell lung cancer was newly diagnosed and untreated, and the patients underwent curative surgery. TCR beta CDR3 was amplified by multiplex PCR using 32 V and 13 J primers. TCRdb called the multiplex PCR reads again in MiXCR, with one record for every CDR3 protein. In the table there are 2,000 or so distinct CDR3 sequences, around a quarter of which are singletons. CDR1 and CDR2 from the germline V gene are MNHNS and SASEGT. Trimming took 10 bases from V and 6 from J, leaving 18 bases between them. CDR3 length equals 13 residues.

This chain connects TRBV6-1 to TRBJ1-2; a possible D gene is TRBD1 (6 bases). The sample consisted of lung tumor tissue. The sequence came from a woman aged 60-70 years with non-small cell lung cancer. The CDR3 DNA reads as TGTGCCATATTCAAACAGGGAGCGGATGGCTACACCTTC. As protein: CAIFKQGADGYTF.